This TCR beta chain was captured in a study of T cells in localized non-small cell lung cancer. General study findings and limits: There was an association of higher blood T cell density with longer overall survival. Adjacent lung held a median 57 of the top 100 tumor clones.

Of note for this clone: Its specificity is not known.

From germline, CDR1 is KGHSH and CDR2 LQKENI. V was trimmed by 0 bases and J by 2 bases, leaving 4 bases between them. The CDR3 has 13 residues. Assay: immunoSEQ multiplex PCR; the TCRdb copy retains only in-frame clones and omits some. The table shows about 11,000 clones, with roughly 82% occurring only once. This sequence originates from a female donor of 60 years or more with stage II lung adenocarcinoma. This specimen consisted of peripheral blood mononuclear cells, obtained before any cancer treatment. This sequence joins TRBV18 and TRBJ2-5, with D unresolved. The CDR3 region is CASSPPSQETQYF. The CDR3 DNA is TGTGCCAGCTCACCACCGTCGCAAGAGACCCAGTACTTC. Full variable domain (missing parts from reference TRBV18 and TRBJ2-5): NAGVMQNPRHLVRRRGQEARLRCSPMKGHSHVYWYRQLPEEGLKFMVYLQKENIIDESGMPKERFSAEFPKEGPSILRIQQVVRGDSAAYFCASSPPSQETQYFGPGTRLLVL.